This T cell receptor (beta chain) was profiled in a study of immune characterization of retroperitoneal liposarcoma. By share, this clonotype ranks as medium-sized. TCRdb ran MiXCR on the PCR reads and lists one entry per CDR3 protein. In the table there are roughly 9,800 distinct CDR3 sequences, approximately 24% of which are singletons. In germline, CDR1 is SGHKS, CDR2 YYEKEE (reference sequence). The junction had 4 bases not matched to a gene; V was cut back by 0 bases and J by 5 bases. The CDR3 extends over 15 amino acids. The rearrangement links TRBV5-5 to TRBJ2-5; TRBD2 aligns across 10 bases. The clonotype comes from a male donor with retroperitoneal liposarcoma. The sequencing sample was made of blood. The CDR3 bases are TGTGCCAGCAGCTTGGTAGCGGGGGGTGAGGAGACCCAGTACTTC. It is translated as CASSLVAGGEETQYF.